The clone carrying this T cell receptor (beta chain) was observed once. The record originates from a study of shared clonotypes between healthy human individuals. Assay used: immunoSEQ multiplex PCR; TCRdb lists only in-frame clones, some missing. The sample carries under 1,100,000 clones, approximately 76% recorded once. The TCR comes from a man aged 18 to 30 in good health. Material for sequencing was memory CD4+ T cells sorted from blood. Subset meaning: CD45RA-negative fraction.

The chain's CDR3 is CASSSDPRTDIYEQYF. The CDR3 DNA reads TGCGCCAGCAGCTCCGACCCTAGGACGGATATCTACGAGCAGTACTTC. The V and J genes are TRBV5-1 and TRBJ2-7; D gene uncertain. The CDR3 runs to 16 residues. Trimming removed 3 bases from V and 3 bases from J, with 19 bases in between. CDR1 is SGHRS, CDR2 YFSETQ, per germline.